This T cell receptor beta chain came from a study of T cell responses to AZD1222 COVID-19 vaccine. Generated by immunoSEQ multiplex PCR, the TCRdb table keeps only in-frame clones and is missing some. The data contain 120,000 or so clones, approximately 87% of them singletons. The germline V and J ends were trimmed by 3 bases and 4 bases, with 13 bases remaining between them. There are 15 residues in the CDR3. Germline CDR1 LNHNV, CDR2 YYDKDF (reference sequence). As to this clone: The antigen is unknown.

Notes on the study in general: Reportedly, nearly half of unique spike TCRs recognized epitopes outside B.1.351/B.1.1.7 mutations.

Sequenced material: peripheral blood, taken on day 0 of AZD1222 vaccination. The chain uses TRBV15 and TRBJ1-5; D unclear. This TCR was recovered from an adult in good health. This CDR3 is CATSSEGARNQPQHF. The DNA of the CDR3 is TGTGCCACCAGCAGTGAGGGAGCCAGGAATCAGCCCCAGCATTTT.